These T cell receptor beta chains were read from a single sample in a study of cytomegalovirus exposure and HLA in healthy donors. Using immunoSEQ multiplex PCR, the repertoire was profiled, and TCRdb retains in-frame clones only, with some absent. The data show approximately 140,000 clones, about 85% seen once. Sequences were obtained from PBMCs. These receptor sequences come from a boy aged 5-17 years in good health and CMV-seronegative. Each CDR3 is given with its conserved first and last residue. The D gene is left open where the match is weak. Part of the rows lack a size; the others show once, few, many or a class for expanded clones.

j_call v_call clone_size d_call cdr3_nt cdr3_aa
TRBJ2-1 TRBV7-2 . . TGTGCCAGCAGCTTGGAAATCGGGAGTCAGGGTGAGCAGTTCTTC CASSLEIGSQGEQFF
TRBJ1-1 TRBV5-1 few . TGCGCCAGCAGCTTGGAGGGGGGGTGGAACACTGAAGCTTTCTTT CASSLEGGWNTEAFF
TRBJ2-1 TRBV12-2 . . TGTGCAAGTCGCTTAGTGACTAGCGGTCCCTACAATGAGCAGTTCTTC CASRLVTSGPYNEQFF
TRBJ2-1 TRBV19 . TRBD1 TGTGCCAGGATGAGGGACAGGGGGAAAGAGCAGTTCTTC CARMRDRGKEQFF
TRBJ2-7 TRBV5-1 . . TGCGCCAGCAGCTTGGAGGTGGGAGCTCGGTACTTC CASSLEVGARYF
TRBJ1-1 TRBV1 . . TGCACCAGCAGCCAAGCACGAGGGAGAGACACTGAAGCTTTCTTT CTSSQARGRDTEAFF
TRBJ2-7 TRBV5-4 . TRBD2 TGTGCCAGCAGCGCATACACGCACTATAGCGGGATCGTCTACGAGCAGTACTTC CASSAYTHYSGIVYEQYF
TRBJ1-2 TRBV6-5 . . TGTGCCAGCAGTTACTCAACAGCTAGGAGGGGAGGCTACACCTTC CASSYSTARRGGYTF
TRBJ1-1 TRBV7-3 . TRBD1 TGTGCCAGCAGCTTAATGCCCAGGGGGGACACTGAAGCTTTCTTT CASSLMPRGDTEAFF
TRBJ1-1 TRBV7-2 once . TGTGCCAGCAGCTACCTAAAGAACACTGAAGCTTTCTTT CASSYLKNTEAFF
TRBJ2-7 TRBV7-8 . . TGTGCCAGCAGCCCAAACCCGCTGCTGCTGGCTTCCGACTCCTACGAGCAGTACTTC CASSPNPLLLASDSYEQYF
TRBJ2-7 TRBV27 once . TGTGCCAGCACCAAAGCGGGCGAGCAGTACTTC CASTKAGEQYF
TRBJ2-1 TRBV27 . TRBD2 TGTGCCAGCACTCCCGGGACTAGCCCCTGTGAGCAGTTCTTC CASTPGTSPCEQFF
TRBJ2-7 TRBV5-1 once . TGCGCCAGCAGCAGCGGTTACGAGCAGTACTTC CASSSGYEQYF
TRBJ2-7 TRBV5-4 . TRBD1 TGTGCCAGTAGCTTACCGGGACAGGGGCCCTACGAGCAGTACTTC CASSLPGQGPYEQYF
TRBJ1-1 TRBV2 . . TGTGCCAGCAGTCCCGGGCGGGGGCCCATATCCACTGAAGCTTTCTTT CASSPGRGPISTEAFF
TRBJ1-2 TRBV23-1 . . TGCGCCAGCAGTCAATCCCCAGTTAACTATGGCTACACCTTC CASSQSPVNYGYTF
TRBJ2-6 TRBV30 . . TGTGCCTGGAGTGGAGGCTCTGGGGCCAACGTCCTGCCTTTC CAWSGGSGANVLPF
TRBJ2-7 TRBV5-1 . TRBD1 TGCGCCAGCAGCTGGGGGACAGGCTCCTACGAGCAGTACTTC CASSWGTGSYEQYF
TRBJ2-2 TRBV9 . TRBD1 TGTGCCAGCAGCGTAGGACAGGGGGGGACCGGGGAGCTGTTTTTT CASSVGQGGTGELFF
TRBJ2-5 TRBV9 . TRBD1 TGTGCCAGCAGCCGCCAGACAGGGGTCGCGTTTATGTTACAAGAGACCCAGTACTTC CASSRQTGVAFMLQETQYF
TRBJ1-5 TRBV5-6 few . TGTGCCAGCAGCTTGGGGCGGGGACTCAATCAGCCCCAGCATTTT CASSLGRGLNQPQHF